One and the same sample provided the 21 T cell receptor beta chains below, sequenced in a study of blood T cell repertoires in COVID-19. The table came from immunoSEQ multiplex PCR; TCRdb's copy has only in-frame clones and leaves some out. The sample lists more than 200,000 clones; around nine tenths were seen once. The sequenced material came from PBMCs or T cells enriched from blood (not recorded which). These receptor sequences come from a woman under 30 who had recovered from COVID-19.

The chain recombines TRBV18 with TRBJ1-5, with D unresolved. Germline V gives CDR1 KGHSH, CDR2 LQKENI. The CDR3 is made up of 14 amino acids. Trimming shortened V by 3 bases and J by 4 bases, and 10 bases separated the two germline ends. CDR3 sequence: CASSPAGGNQPQHF. The CDR3 DNA reads TGTGCCAGCTCACCGGCCGGAGGAAATCAGCCCCAGCATTTT.

The chain combines TRBV3-1 (or the pseudogene TRBV3-2) with TRBJ2-5, with TRBD1 as a possible D gene (6 bases). This CDR3 is built from 16 residues. Germline-derived CDR1 and CDR2 are LGHDT and YNNKEL (reference sequence). Trimming removed 1 base from V and 3 bases from J, with 15 bases in between. This CDR3 is CASSQAPPGVEETQYF. In DNA form, the CDR3 reads TGTGCCAGCAGCCAAGCCCCGCCAGGGGTGGAAGAGACCCAGTACTTC.

This clone was seen more than once but under ten times. The chain joins TRBV3-1 (or the pseudogene TRBV3-2) to TRBJ1-5; D is ambiguous. V lost 2 bases and J lost 6, with 11 bases in between. Germline CDR1 LGHDT, CDR2 YNNKEL (reference sequence). CDR3 length equals 14 residues. DNA for the CDR3: TGTGCCAGCAGCCAAATGCAGGTTGGTCAGCCCCAGCATTTT. Its protein is CASSQMQVGQPQHF.

Concerning this clone itself: The junction shows a germline mismatch at one end, possibly a read error. The rearrangement joins TRBV11-3 to TRBJ1-4; D is undetermined. Germline loops: CDR1 SGHNT, CDR2 YENEEA. The CDR3 contains 13 residues. This CDR3 is CASSLETGEKLFF. In DNA form, the CDR3 reads TGTGCCAGCAGCCTAGAGACGGGTGAAAAACTGTTTTTT.

This clone was found once. The chain links TRBV6-5 to TRBJ1-2, with D perhaps TRBD1 (6 bases). Germline assignment: CDR1 MNHEY and CDR2 SVGAGI. The CDR3 is 13 amino acids. The V and J ends lost 5 bases and 6 bases respectively, with 13 bases between them. CDR3 protein: CASSLDRWDGYTF. CDR3 in DNA: TGTGCCAGCAGTCTCGACAGGTGGGATGGCTACACCTTC.

The chain has TRBV3-1 (or the pseudogene TRBV3-2) and TRBJ2-1, with D tentatively TRBD2 (5 bases). Trimming removed 1 base from V and 5 bases from J, with 9 bases in between. CDR3 length equals 14 residues. CDR1 LGHDT and CDR2 YNNKEL come from the germline V gene (reference sequence). As DNA, the CDR3 is TGTGCCAGCAGCCAAGTATCCGGGGACAATGAGCAGTTCTTC. The encoded protein is CASSQVSGDNEQFF.

The rearrangement joins TRBV2 to TRBJ1-1; D unresolved. The germline V and J ends were trimmed by 7 bases and 3 bases, with 15 bases remaining between them. The CDR3 covers 14 residues. Germline lookup yields CDR1 SNHLY and CDR2 FYNNEI. Here the CDR3 reads CASTLGRGDTEAFF. The CDR3 bases are TGTGCCAGCACCTTGGGGAGAGGTGACACTGAAGCTTTCTTT.

This chain uses TRBV2 with TRBJ1-5, with 8 nucleotides matching TRBD1. J was trimmed by 4 bases and V by 5 bases; bases with no gene match: 4. Germline CDR1 and CDR2: SNHLY and FYNNEI. This CDR3 spans 14 amino acids. The chain's CDR3 is CASSPRTGNQPQHF. The CDR3 DNA reads as TGTGCCAGCAGTCCCCGGACAGGGAATCAGCCCCAGCATTTT.

CDR3 DNA sequence: TGTGCCAGCAGCTTAGCCCCAAACAGGGCGGGGGGCACTGAAGCTTTCTTT. Translating it yields CASSLAPNRAGGTEAFF. The V call is TRBV11-1, the J call TRBJ1-1; perhaps TRBD1 as D (6 bases). The CDR3 sequence is 17 residues long. Germline V lookup: CDR1 SGHAT, CDR2 FQDESV (reference sequence). Trimming cost V 0 bases and J 4 bases, with 18 bases left between them.

The genes are TRBV7-6 and TRBJ2-5, with TRBD1 matching 7 bases. The CDR3 sequence is 14 residues long. Germline V gene lookup returns CDR1 SGHVS and CDR2 FNYEAQ. The ends lost 6 bases at V and 5 bases at J; junction bases unmatched: 9. The CDR3 is CASSLRGPGETQYF. Here the CDR3 DNA reads TGTGCCAGCAGTCTAAGGGGGCCTGGGGAGACCCAGTACTTC. Combining the CDR3 with reference TRBV7-6 and TRBJ2-5 gives the whole variable domain GAGVSQSPRYKVTKRGQDVALRCDPISGHVSLYWYRQALGQGPEFLTYFNYEAQQDKSGLPNDRFSAERPEGSISTLTIQRTEQRDSAMYRCASSLRGPGETQYFGPGTRLLVL.

V is TRBV7-2 and J is TRBJ2-1; 7 positions agree with TRBD2. Germline lookup yields CDR1 SGHTA and CDR2 FQGNSA. The CDR3 extends over 11 amino acids. Trimming removed 6 bases from V and 10 bases from J; junction bases left unmatched: 3. The chain's CDR3 is CASSFGGEQFF. CDR3 bases: TGTGCCAGCAGTTTCGGGGGGGAGCAGTTCTTC.

The chain has TRBV9 and TRBJ2-3; D gene unclear. CDR3 size: 15 residues. Trimming took 0 bases from V and 1 from J, leaving 9 bases between them. The V gene's germline CDR1 is SGDLS and CDR2 YYNGEE. CDR3 protein: CASSVGALRTDTQYF. DNA for the CDR3: TGTGCCAGCAGCGTAGGCGCGCTCCGCACAGATACGCAGTATTTT. Full variable domain (missing parts from reference TRBV9 and TRBJ2-3): DSGVTQTPKHLITATGQRVTLRCSPRSGDLSVYWYQQSLDQGLQFLIQYYNGEERAKGNILERFSAQQFPDLHSELNLSSLELGDSALYFCASSVGALRTDTQYFGPGTRLTVL.

The gene calls are TRBV10-3 and TRBJ1-2; D remains ambiguous. The CDR3 runs 15 residues. Trimming removed 4 bases from V and 4 bases from J, with 16 bases in between. Germline V CDR1 and CDR2: ENHRY, SYGVKD. The CDR3 DNA follows: TGTGCCATCAGTGTCGTAGGAGACGGTTTCTATGGCTACACCTTC. Protein product: CAISVVGDGFYGYTF.

The J gene is TRBJ2-5, the V gene TRBV6-5; D possibly corresponds to TRBD2 (6 bases). The germline V and J ends were trimmed by 8 bases and 5 bases, with 12 bases remaining between them. The CDR3 length is 12 residues. CDR1 and CDR2 (germline): MNHEY, SVGAGI. The CDR3: CASSRAGETQYF. CDR3 nucleotides: TGTGCCAGCTCCAGGGCGGGGGAGACCCAGTACTTC.

V is TRBV11-3 and J is TRBJ2-2; unclear D gene. The V end lost 0 bases, the J end lost 7 bases, and 9 bases lay between the germline ends. The germline CDR1 and CDR2 sequences are SGHNT and YENEEA. The CDR3 covers 14 residues. CDR3 nucleotides: TGTGCCAGCAGCTTAGAATTGTTAAACGGGGAGCTGTTTTTT. It specifies CASSLELLNGELFF.

This chain uses TRBV18 with TRBJ1-2; TRBD1 matches at 8 bases. The V and J ends lost 8 bases and 6 bases, in that order; junction bases with no gene match: 14. CDR3 length equals 15 residues. Germline V lookup: CDR1 KGHSH, CDR2 LQKENI. The CDR3 DNA sequence: TGTGCCAGCGGGAATAGGGGACAGGTCACCGATGGCTACACCTTC. This encodes CASGNRGQVTDGYTF.

The chain links TRBV27 to TRBJ1-3; D gene uncertain. V was clipped by 0 bases and J by 1 base, with 4 bases between them. CDR3 length: 14 residues. CDR1 and CDR2 (germline): MNHEY, SMNVEV (reference sequence). DNA of the CDR3: TGTGCCAGCAGTTTATCCCAGTCTGGAAACACCATATATTTT. As protein: CASSLSQSGNTIYF.

This sequence joins TRBV5-5 and TRBJ2-1, with 13 bases identical to TRBD2. Trimming removed 0 bases from V and 7 bases from J; junction bases left unmatched: 1. The CDR3 totals 15 residues. Germline V CDR1 and CDR2: SGHKS, YYEKEE (reference sequence). The CDR3 loop reads CASSLGTSGRNEQFF. CDR3 DNA sequence: TGTGCCAGCAGCTTGGGGACTAGCGGGAGAAATGAGCAGTTCTTC.

V gene TRBV28 combines with J gene TRBJ2-1, with TRBD1 matching 11 bases. CDR1 is MDHEN and CDR2 is SYDVKM in the germline V gene. CDR3 length: 15 residues. The V and J ends lost 6 bases and 7 bases, in that order; junction bases with no gene match: 8. The CDR3: CASSRTGGFSNEQFF. The CDR3 nucleotides are TGTGCCAGCAGCCGGACAGGGGGCTTTTCGAATGAGCAGTTCTTC. The full variable domain, in which reference TRBV28 and TRBJ2-1 provide the parts outside the CDR3, is DVKVTQSSRYLVKRTGEKVFLECVQDMDHENMFWYRQDPGLGLRLIYFSYDVKMKEKGDIPEGYSVSREKKERFSLILESASTNQTSMYLCASSRTGGFSNEQFFGPGTRLTVL.

The rearrangement links TRBV3-1 (or the pseudogene TRBV3-2) to TRBJ2-3; a possible D gene is TRBD1 (6 bases). Trimming left V 9 bases short and J 1 base short, with 11 bases between. The CDR3 contains 13 residues. Per the germline V gene, CDR1 is LGHDT and CDR2 is YNNKEL (reference sequence). CDR3 sequence: CASRKGGTDTQYF. As DNA, the CDR3 is TGTGCCAGTCGGAAGGGGGGCACAGATACGCAGTATTTT.

The chain's CDR3 is CASSQPGQGLEKLFF. The CDR3 bases are TGTGCCAGCAGCCAACCGGGACAGGGGCTAGAAAAACTGTTTTTT. The V and J genes are TRBV3-1 (or the pseudogene TRBV3-2) and TRBJ1-4; 10 bases match TRBD1. The germline CDR1 and CDR2 sequences are LGHDT and YNNKEL (reference sequence). V was clipped by 2 bases and J by 8 bases; unmatched bases: 5. CDR3 length: 15 residues.